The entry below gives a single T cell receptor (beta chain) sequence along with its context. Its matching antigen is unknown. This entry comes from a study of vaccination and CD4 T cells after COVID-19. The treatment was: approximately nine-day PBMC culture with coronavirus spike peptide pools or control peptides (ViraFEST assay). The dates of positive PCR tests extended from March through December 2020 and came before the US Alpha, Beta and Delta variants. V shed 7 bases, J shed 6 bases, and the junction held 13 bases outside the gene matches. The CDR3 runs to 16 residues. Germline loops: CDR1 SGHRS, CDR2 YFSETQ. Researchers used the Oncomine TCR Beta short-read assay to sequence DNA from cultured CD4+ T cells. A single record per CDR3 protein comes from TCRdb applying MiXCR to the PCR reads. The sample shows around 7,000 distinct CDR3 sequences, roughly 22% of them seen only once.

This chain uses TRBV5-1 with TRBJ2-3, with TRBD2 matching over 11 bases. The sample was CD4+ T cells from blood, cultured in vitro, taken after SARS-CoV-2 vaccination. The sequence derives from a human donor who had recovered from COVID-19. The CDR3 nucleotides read TGCGCCAGCTCAAAGTTAGCGGGAGGGCCGGAGGATACGCAGTATTTT. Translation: CASSKLAGGPEDTQYF.